The TCR beta chain described here comes from a study of T cells in Graves' hyperthyroidism and ophthalmopathy. General study findings and limits: Ophthalmopathy could be told apart from stable hyperthyroidism with a 13 V-J model.

There were TCR beta CDR3 regions amplified from RNA transcripts. With the HTBI primer set, the TCR CDR3 went through a first round of RT-PCR. TCRdb used MiXCR to reprocess the multiplex PCR reads, holding one entry per CDR3 protein. The sample lists more than 350,000 distinct CDR3 sequences, approximately 17% seen once, with more than 30% in the top ten. In regard to this clonotype: What it binds is not known.

Hyperthyroidism had been newly diagnosed in patients aged 18 to 65, and its duration was under 2 months. The sample was blood. This clonotype originated in a woman aged 30 to 39 with Graves' hyperthyroidism that later progressed to Graves' ophthalmopathy.

CDR3 in DNA: TGTGCTAGTGGTTTGGTACGGTGGACCGGGGAGCTGTTTTTT. This gives the protein CASGLVRWTGELFF. This chain uses TRBV12-5 with TRBJ2-2, with D uncertain. V was shortened by 0 bases and J by 5 bases, with 7 bases between the two germline ends. Germline V gene data show CDR1 as LGHNT and CDR2 as FRNRAP. This CDR3 contains 14 residues.